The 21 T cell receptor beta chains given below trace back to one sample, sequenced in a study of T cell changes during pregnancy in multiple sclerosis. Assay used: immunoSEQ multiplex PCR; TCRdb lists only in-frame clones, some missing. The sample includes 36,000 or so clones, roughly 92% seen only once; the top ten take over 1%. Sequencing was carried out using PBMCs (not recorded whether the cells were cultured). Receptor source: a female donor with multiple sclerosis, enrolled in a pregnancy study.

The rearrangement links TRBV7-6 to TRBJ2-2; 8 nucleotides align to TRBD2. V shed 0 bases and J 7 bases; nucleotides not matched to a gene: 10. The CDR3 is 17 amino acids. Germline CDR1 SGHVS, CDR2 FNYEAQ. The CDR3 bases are TGTGCCAGCAGCTTAGCGTCGAGCGGGAGACGAAACGGGGAGCTGTTTTTT. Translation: CASSLASSGRRNGELFF.

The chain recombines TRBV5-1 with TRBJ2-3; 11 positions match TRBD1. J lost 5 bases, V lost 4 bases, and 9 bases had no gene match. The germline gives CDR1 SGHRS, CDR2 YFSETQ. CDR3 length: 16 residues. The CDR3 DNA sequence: TGCGCCAGCAGCGCCGGGACAGGGGGGATGGGAGATACGCAGTATTTT. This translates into CASSAGTGGMGDTQYF.

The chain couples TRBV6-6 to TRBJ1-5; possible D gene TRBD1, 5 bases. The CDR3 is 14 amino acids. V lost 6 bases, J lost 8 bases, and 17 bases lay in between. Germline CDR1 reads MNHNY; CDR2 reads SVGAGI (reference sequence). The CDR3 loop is CASRPSGMGEPQHF. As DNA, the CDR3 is TGTGCCAGCAGACCTTCCGGGATGGGGGAGCCCCAGCATTTT.

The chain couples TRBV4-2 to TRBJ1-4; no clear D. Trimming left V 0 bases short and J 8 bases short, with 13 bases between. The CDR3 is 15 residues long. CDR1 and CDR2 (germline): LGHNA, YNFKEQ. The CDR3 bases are TGTGCCAGCAGCCAAGAACTGGGGATAGTGGAAAAACTGTTTTTT. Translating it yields CASSQELGIVEKLFF.

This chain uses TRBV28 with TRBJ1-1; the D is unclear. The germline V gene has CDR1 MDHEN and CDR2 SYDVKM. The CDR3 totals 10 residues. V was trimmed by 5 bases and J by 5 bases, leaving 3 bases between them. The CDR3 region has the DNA TGTGCCAGCAGTCAGACTGAAGCTTTCTTT. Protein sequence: CASSQTEAFF.

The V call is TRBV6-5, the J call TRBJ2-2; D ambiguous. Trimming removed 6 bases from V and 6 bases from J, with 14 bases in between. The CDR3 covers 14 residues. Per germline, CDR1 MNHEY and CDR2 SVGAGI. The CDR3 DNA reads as TGTGCCAGCAGCTCGCATACGGGTTCCGGGGAGCTGTTTTTT. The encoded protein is CASSSHTGSGELFF.

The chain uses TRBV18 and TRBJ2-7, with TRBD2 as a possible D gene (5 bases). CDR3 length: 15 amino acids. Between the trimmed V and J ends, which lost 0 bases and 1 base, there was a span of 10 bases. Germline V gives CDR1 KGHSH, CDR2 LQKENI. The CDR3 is CASSPPGGLSYEQYF. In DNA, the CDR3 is TGTGCCAGCTCACCACCTGGCGGGCTTTCCTACGAGCAGTACTTC.

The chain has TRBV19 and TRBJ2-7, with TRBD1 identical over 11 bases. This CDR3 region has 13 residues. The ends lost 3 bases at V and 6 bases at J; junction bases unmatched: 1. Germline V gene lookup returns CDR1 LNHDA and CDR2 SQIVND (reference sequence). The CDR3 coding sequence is TGTGCCAGTAGTATGGGGACAGGGGGCGAGCAGTACTTC. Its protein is CASSMGTGGEQYF.

CDR3 region: CASRGRTDTGELFF. CDR3 coding DNA: TGTGCCAGCAGAGGACGAACGGACACCGGGGAGCTGTTTTTT. The rearrangement links TRBV6-4 to TRBJ2-2; D not resolved. Trimming removed 6 bases from V and 3 bases from J, with 11 bases in between. This CDR3 has 14 residues. Germline lookup yields CDR1 MRHNA and CDR2 SNTAGT.

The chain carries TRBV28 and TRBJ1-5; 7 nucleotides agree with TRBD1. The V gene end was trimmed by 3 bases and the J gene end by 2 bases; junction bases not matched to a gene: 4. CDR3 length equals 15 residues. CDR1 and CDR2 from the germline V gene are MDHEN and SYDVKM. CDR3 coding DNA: TGTGCCAGCAGTTTGTATACAGGGGGCAATCAGCCCCAGCATTTT. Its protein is CASSLYTGGNQPQHF. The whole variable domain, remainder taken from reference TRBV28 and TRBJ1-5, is DVKVTQSSRYLVKRTGEKVFLECVQDMDHENMFWYRQDPGLGLRLIYFSYDVKMKEKGDIPEGYSVSREKKERFSLILESASTNQTSMYLCASSLYTGGNQPQHFGDGTRLSIL.

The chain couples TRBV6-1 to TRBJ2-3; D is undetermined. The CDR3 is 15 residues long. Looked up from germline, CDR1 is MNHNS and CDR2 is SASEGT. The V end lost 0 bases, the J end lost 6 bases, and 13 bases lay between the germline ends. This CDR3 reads CASSEAPQTRDTQYF. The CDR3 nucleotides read TGTGCCAGCAGTGAAGCCCCCCAAACGAGGGATACGCAGTATTTT.

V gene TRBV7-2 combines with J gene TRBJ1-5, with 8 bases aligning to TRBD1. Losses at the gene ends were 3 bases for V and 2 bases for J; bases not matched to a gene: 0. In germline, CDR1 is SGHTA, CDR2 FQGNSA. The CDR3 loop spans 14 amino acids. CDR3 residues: CASSLTGGNQPQHF. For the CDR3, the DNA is TGTGCCAGCAGCTTGACAGGGGGCAATCAGCCCCAGCATTTT.

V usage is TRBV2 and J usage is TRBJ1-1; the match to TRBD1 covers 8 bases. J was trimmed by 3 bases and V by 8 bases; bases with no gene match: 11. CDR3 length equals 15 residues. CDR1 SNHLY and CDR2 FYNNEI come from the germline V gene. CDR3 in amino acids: CASGAGGGKDTEAFF. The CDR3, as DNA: TGTGCCAGCGGTGCAGGGGGCGGTAAGGACACTGAAGCTTTCTTT. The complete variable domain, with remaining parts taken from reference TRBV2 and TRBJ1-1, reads EPEVTQTPSHQVTQMGQEVILRCVPISNHLYFYWYRQILGQKVEFLVSFYNNEISEKSEIFDDQFSVERPDGSNFTLKIRSTKLEDSAMYFCASGAGGGKDTEAFFGQGTRLTVV.

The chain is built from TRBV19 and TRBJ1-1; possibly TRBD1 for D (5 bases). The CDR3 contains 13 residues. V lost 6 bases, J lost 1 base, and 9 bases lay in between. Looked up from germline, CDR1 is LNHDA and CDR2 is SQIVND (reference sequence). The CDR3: CASSGGTNTEAFF. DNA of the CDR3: TGTGCCAGTAGCGGGGGTACGAACACTGAAGCTTTCTTT.

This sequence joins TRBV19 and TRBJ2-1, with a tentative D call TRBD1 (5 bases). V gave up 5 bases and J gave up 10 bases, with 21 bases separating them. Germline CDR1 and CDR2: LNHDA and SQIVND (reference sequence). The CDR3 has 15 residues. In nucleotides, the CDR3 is TGTGCCAGTAGTCCCAGCAGGGTAGTCATGGGCGAGCAGTTCTTC. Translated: CASSPSRVVMGEQFF. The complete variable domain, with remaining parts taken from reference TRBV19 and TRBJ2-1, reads DGGITQSPKYLFRKEGQNVTLSCEQNLNHDAMYWYRQDPGQGLRLIYYSQIVNDFQKGDIAEGYSVSREKKESFPLTVTSAQKNPTAFYLCASSPSRVVMGEQFFGPGTRLTVL.

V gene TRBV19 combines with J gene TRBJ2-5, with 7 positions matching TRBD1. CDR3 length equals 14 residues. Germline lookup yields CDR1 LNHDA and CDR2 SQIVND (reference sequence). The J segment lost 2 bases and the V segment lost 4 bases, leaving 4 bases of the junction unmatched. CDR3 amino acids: CASSTRTGQETQYF. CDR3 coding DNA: TGTGCCAGTAGTACAAGGACAGGACAAGAGACCCAGTACTTC.

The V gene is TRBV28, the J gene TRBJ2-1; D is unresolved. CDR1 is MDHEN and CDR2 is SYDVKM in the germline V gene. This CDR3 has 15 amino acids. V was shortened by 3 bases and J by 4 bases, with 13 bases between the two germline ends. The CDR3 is CASSFLGMRYNEQFF. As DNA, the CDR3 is TGTGCCAGCAGTTTTTTGGGGATGAGATACAATGAGCAGTTCTTC.

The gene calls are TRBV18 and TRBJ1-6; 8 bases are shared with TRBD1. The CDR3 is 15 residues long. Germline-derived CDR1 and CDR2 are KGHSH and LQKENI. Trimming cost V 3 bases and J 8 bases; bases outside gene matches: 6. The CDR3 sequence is CASSPLGQAYSPLHF. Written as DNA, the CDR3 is TGTGCCAGCTCACCTTTGGGACAGGCCTATTCACCCCTCCACTTT.

The CDR3 DNA sequence: TGTGCCAGCAGCTTCCTAGCTAACTATGGCTACACCTTC. As protein: CASSFLANYGYTF. The V call is TRBV5-4, the J call TRBJ1-2; D is unclear. From germline, CDR1 is SGHNT and CDR2 YYREEE (reference sequence). Trimming took 2 bases from V and 0 from J, leaving 5 bases between them. The CDR3 contains 13 residues.

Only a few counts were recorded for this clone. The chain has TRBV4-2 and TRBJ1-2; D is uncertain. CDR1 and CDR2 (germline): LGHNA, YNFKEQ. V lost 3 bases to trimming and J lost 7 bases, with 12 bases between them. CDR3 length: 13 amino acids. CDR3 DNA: TGTGCCAGCAGCCAGGGTCAGGATCTTGGCTACACCTTC. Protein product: CASSQGQDLGYTF.

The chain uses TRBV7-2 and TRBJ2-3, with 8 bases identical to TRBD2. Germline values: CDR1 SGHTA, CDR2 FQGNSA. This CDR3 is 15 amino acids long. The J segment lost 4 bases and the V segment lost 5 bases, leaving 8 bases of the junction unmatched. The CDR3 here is CASSPIAGNPDTQYF. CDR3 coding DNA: TGTGCCAGCAGCCCTATAGCGGGAAACCCAGATACGCAGTATTTT.